The source of this T cell receptor beta chain is a study of blood T cell repertoires in COVID-19. V was shortened by 7 bases and J by 3 bases, with 12 bases between the two germline ends. Germline CDR1 is MDHEN and CDR2 is SYDVKM. This CDR3 has 14 residues. Per the original methods: Nucleated cell number was recorded as an estimate derived from reference gene primer amplification. The method was immunoSEQ multiplex PCR; TCRdb's version includes in-frame clones alone and lacks a portion of them. V, J and clone size are taken as reported in that table, and D and trimming were inferred from the DNA itself. The sample consists of roughly 250,000 clones, about 89% of them appearing once.

The chain uses TRBV28 and TRBJ2-2; possible D gene TRBD1, 6 bases. The TCR sequence derives from a man aged 25 to 45 with acute or convalescent COVID-19. The sample comprised peripheral blood. The CDR3 DNA reads as TGTGCCAGCATCCCACAGGGATACACCGGGGAGCTGTTTTTT. Translated, it gives CASIPQGYTGELFF.